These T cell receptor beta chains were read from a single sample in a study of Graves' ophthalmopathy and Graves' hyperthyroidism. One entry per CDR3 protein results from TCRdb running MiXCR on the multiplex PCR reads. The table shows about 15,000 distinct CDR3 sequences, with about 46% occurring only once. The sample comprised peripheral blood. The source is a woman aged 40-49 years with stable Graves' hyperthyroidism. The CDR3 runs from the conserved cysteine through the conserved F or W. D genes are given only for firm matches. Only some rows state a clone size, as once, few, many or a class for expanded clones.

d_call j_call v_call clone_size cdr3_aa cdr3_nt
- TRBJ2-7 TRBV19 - CASSPNYQRYEQYF TGTGCCAGTAGTCCAAACTATCAGCGTTACGAGCAGTACTTC
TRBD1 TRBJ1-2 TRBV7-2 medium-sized CASSRDSYYGYTF TGTGCCAGCAGCCGGGACAGCTACTATGGCTACACCTTC
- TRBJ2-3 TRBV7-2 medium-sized CASSLPGTDTQYF TGTGCCAGCAGCCTCCCGGGCACAGATACGCAGTATTTT
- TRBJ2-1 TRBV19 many CASSVPGAPGGNEQFF TGTGCCAGTAGTGTCCCCGGGGCCCCGGGCGGGAATGAGCAGTTCTTC
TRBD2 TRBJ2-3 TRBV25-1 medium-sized CASGLAGDTDTQYF TGTGCCAGCGGACTAGCGGGGGACACAGATACGCAGTATTTT
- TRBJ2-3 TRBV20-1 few CSALRGLHPSTDTQYF TGCAGTGCTCTGAGGGGACTCCACCCTAGCACAGATACGCAGTATTTT
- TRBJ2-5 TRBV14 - CASSQSLSQETQYF TGTGCCAGCAGCCAATCTCTGTCACAAGAGACCCAGTACTTC
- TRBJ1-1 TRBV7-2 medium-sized CASSLWTENTEAFF TGTGCCAGCAGCTTATGGACAGAGAACACTGAAGCTTTCTTT
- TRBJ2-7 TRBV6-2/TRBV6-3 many CASSFGPYEQYF TGTGCCAGCAGTTTTGGTCCCTACGAGCAGTACTTC
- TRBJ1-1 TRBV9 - CASSVLMNTEAFF TGTGCCAGCAGCGTCCTCATGAACACTGAAGCTTTCTTT
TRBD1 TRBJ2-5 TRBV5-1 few CASSRAEQGAGGTQYF TGCGCCAGCAGCCGCGCCGAACAGGGGGCTGGGGGGACCCAGTACTTC
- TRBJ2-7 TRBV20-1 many CSATKDNYEQYF TGCAGTGCTACCAAAGACAACTACGAGCAGTACTTC
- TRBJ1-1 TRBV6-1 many CASSDGTEEAFF TGTGCCAGCAGTGACGGGACGGAAGAAGCTTTCTTT
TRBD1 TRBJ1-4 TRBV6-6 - CASSYISRGPNEKLFF TGTGCCAGCAGTTACATAAGCAGGGGGCCTAATGAAAAACTGTTTTTT
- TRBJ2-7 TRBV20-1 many CSAREFRILSYEQYF TGCAGTGCTAGAGAGTTTCGGATACTCTCCTACGAGCAGTACTTC
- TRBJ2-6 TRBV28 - CSSAKNWGSSGANVLTF TGTTCCAGCGCCAAAAACTGGGGCAGCTCTGGGGCCAACGTCCTGACTTTC
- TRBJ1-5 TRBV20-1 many CSAYTGGFSNQPQHF TGCAGTGCTTACACTGGAGGCTTTAGCAATCAGCCCCAGCATTTT
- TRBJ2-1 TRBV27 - CASSLSSVEQFF TGTGCCAGCAGTTTATCGTCAGTTGAGCAGTTCTTC
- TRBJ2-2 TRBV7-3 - CASSPAGGELFF TGTGCCAGCAGCCCCGCTGGCGGGGAGCTGTTTTTT
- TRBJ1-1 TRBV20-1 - CSANGGTAAFF TGCAGTGCTAACGGGGGAACTGCAGCTTTCTTT
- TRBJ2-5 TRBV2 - CASRVGQGGETQYF TGTGCCAGCAGGGTGGGGCAGGGCGGAGAGACCCAGTACTTC
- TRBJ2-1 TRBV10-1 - CASSESYRFNEQFF TGCGCCAGCAGTGAGTCGTACAGGTTCAATGAGCAGTTCTTC
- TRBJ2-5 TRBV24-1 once CATADRGQNRETRYF TGTGCCACCGCGGATCGAGGACAGAACCGAGAGACCCGGTACTTC
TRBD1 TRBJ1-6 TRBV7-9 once CASSLEGWGRRQGSGNSPLHF TGTGCCAGCAGCTTAGAAGGTTGGGGTCGCCGACAGGGGAGTGGTAATTCACCCCTCCACTTT
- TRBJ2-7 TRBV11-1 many CASSTEGGFEQYF TGTGCCAGCAGCACCGAAGGGGGGTTCGAGCAGTACTTC
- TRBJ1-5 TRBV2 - CASTSVWGGNQPQHF TGTGCCAGCACCTCCGTATGGGGTGGCAATCAGCCCCAGCATTTT
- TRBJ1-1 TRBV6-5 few CASSYGPWNTEAFF TGTGCCAGCAGTTACGGTCCATGGAACACTGAAGCTTTCTTT
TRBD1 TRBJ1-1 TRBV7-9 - CASSATGGNTEAFF TGTGCCAGCAGCGCGACAGGGGGAAACACTGAAGCTTTCTTT
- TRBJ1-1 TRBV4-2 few CASSPDIWGTNTEAFF TGTGCCAGCAGCCCTGACATTTGGGGGACGAACACTGAAGCTTTCTTT
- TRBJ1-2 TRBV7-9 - CASSQMGRQSYGYTF TGTGCCAGCAGCCAAATGGGTAGACAGAGCTATGGCTACACCTTC
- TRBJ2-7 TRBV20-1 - CSASEDYEQYF TGCAGTGCTAGTGAGGACTACGAGCAGTACTTC
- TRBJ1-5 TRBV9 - CASSVSSNQPQHF TGTGCCAGCAGCGTGAGTAGCAATCAGCCCCAGCATTTT
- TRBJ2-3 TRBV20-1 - CSGKATSSSTDTQYF TGCAGTGGTAAGGCCACCTCGTCTAGCACAGATACGCAGTATTTT
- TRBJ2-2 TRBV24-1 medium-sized CATEGGNTGELFF TGTGCCACGGAGGGCGGGAACACCGGGGAGCTGTTTTTT
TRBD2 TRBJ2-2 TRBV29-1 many CSVGAGVAGELFF TGCAGCGTTGGTGCGGGAGTGGCCGGGGAGCTGTTTTTT
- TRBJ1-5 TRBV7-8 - CASSFGGGSNQPQHF TGTGCCAGCAGCTTTGGGGGGGGGTCCAATCAGCCCCAGCATTTT
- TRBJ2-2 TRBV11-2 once CASSLRFFFGSEHRGAVF TGTGCCAGCAGCTTACGATTCTTCTTTGGGAGCGAACACCGGGGAGCTGTTTTT
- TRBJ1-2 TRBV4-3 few CASSQSPQQGNYGYTF TGCGCCAGCAGCCAAAGCCCCCAACAGGGTAACTATGGCTACACCTTC
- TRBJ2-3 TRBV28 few CASSPSGHGTPDTQYF TGTGCCAGCAGTCCCTCGGGACACGGGACCCCAGATACGCAGTATTTT
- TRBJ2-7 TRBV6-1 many CATAFHLGEQYF TGTGCGACTGCGTTTCATCTAGGCGAGCAGTACTTC
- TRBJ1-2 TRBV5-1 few CASSLAPDNYGYTF TGCGCCAGCAGCTTGGCCCCAGATAACTATGGCTACACCTTC
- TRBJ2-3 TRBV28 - CASSPAFTDTQYF TGTGCCAGCAGCCCAGCTTTCACAGATACGCAGTATTTT
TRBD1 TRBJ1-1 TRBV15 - CATSRDWPGGSSTEAFF TGTGCCACCAGCAGAGATTGGCCAGGGGGGAGTAGCACTGAAGCTTTCTTT
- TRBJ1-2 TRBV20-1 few CGLSYGYTF TGCGGCCTGAGCTATGGCTACACCTTC
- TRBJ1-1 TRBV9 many CASSVDGRGTEAFF TGTGCCAGCAGCGTAGATGGGAGAGGGACTGAAGCTTTCTTT
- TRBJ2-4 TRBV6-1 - CASSERMWGGGAKNIQYF TGTGCCAGCAGTGAAAGAATGTGGGGCGGCGGGGCCAAAAACATTCAGTACTTC
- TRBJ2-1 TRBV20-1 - CSASSGEQFF TGCAGTGCTAGTTCGGGTGAGCAGTTCTTC
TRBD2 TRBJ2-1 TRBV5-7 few CASSLQRGGYNEQFF TGTGCCAGCAGCCTACAGCGGGGGGGCTACAATGAGCAGTTCTTC
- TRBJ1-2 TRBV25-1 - CASSGSQEPTAGGYTF TGTGCCAGCAGTGGGTCACAAGAACCTACAGCCGGGGGCTACACCTTC
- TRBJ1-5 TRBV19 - CASSLVGKGNQPQHF TGTGCCAGTAGTCTAGTCGGGAAAGGGAATCAGCCCCAGCATTTT
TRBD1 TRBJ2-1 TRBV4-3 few CASSLGQGAHQEQFF TGCGCCAGCAGCCTAGGACAGGGGGCGCATCAGGAGCAGTTCTTC
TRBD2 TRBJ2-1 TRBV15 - CATSRTSGGPNEQFF TGTGCCACCAGCAGAACTAGCGGGGGGCCGAATGAGCAGTTCTTC
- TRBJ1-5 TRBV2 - CASRSDGTGQSQHF TGTGCCAGTAGGAGTGACGGTACCGGTCAGTCCCAGCATTTT